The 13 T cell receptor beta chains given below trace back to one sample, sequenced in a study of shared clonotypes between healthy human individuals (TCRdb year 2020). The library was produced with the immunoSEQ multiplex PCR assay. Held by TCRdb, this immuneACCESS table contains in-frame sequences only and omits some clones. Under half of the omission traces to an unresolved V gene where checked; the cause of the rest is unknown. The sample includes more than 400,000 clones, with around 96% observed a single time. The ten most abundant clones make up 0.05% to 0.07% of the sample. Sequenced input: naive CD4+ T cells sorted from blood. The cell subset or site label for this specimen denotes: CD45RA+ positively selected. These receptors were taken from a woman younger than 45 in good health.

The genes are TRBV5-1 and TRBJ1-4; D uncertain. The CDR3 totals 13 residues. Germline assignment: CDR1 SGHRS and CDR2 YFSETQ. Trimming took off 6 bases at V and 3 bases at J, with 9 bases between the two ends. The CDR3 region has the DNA TGCGCCAGCACGGGAGGAGCTAATGAAAAACTGTTTTTT. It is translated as CASTGGANEKLFF.

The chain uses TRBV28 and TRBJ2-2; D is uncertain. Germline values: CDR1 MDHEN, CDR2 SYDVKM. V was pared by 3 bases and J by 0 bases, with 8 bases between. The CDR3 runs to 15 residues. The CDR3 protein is CASSFMPANTGELFF. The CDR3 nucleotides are TGTGCCAGCAGTTTTATGCCTGCGAACACCGGGGAGCTGTTTTTT.

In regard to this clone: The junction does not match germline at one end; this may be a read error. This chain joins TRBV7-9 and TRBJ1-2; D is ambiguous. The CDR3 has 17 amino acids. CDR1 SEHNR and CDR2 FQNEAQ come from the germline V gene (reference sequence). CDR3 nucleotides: TGTGCCAGCAGCTTAGCGGTGGGTGGGCACCTTAACGATGGCTACACCTTC. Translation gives CASSLAVGGHLNDGYTF.

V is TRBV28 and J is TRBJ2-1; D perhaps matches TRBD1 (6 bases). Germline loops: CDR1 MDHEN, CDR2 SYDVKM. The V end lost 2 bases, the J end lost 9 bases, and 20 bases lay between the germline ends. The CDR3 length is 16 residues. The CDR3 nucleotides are TGTGCCAGCAGTTTAGCGTCGGCAGGGGCGATTGGTGAGCAGTTCTTC. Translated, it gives CASSLASAGAIGEQFF.

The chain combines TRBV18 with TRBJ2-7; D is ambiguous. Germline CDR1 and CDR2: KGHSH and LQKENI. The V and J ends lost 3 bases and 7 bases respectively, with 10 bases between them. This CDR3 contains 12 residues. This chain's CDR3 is CASSPGRREQYF. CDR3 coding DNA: TGTGCCAGCTCACCCGGGCGCAGAGAGCAGTACTTC.

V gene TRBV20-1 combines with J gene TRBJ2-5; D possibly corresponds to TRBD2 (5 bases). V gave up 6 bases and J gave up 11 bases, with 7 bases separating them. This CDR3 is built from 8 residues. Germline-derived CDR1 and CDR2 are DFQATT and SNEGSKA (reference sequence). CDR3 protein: CSAGEQYF. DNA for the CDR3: TGCAGTGCCGGGGAGCAGTACTTC.

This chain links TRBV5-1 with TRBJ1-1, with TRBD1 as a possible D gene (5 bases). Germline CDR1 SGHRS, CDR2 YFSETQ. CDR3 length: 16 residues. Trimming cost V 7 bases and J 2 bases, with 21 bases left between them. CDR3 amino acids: CASAQTTEGLNTEAFF. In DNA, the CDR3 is TGCGCCAGCGCCCAGACGACAGAGGGGCTAAACACTGAAGCTTTCTTT.

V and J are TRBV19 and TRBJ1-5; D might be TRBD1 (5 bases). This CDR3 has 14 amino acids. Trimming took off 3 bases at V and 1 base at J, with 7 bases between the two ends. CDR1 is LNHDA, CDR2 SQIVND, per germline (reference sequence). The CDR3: CASSMTASNQPQHF. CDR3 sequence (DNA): TGTGCCAGTAGTATGACAGCAAGCAATCAGCCCCAGCATTTT.

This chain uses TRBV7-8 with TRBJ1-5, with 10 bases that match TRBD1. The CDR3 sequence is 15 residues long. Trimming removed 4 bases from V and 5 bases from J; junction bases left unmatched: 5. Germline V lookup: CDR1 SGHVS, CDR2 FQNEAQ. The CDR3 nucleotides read TGTGCCAGCAGCTATCGGGGACAGGGGTATCAGCCCCAGCATTTT. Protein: CASSYRGQGYQPQHF.

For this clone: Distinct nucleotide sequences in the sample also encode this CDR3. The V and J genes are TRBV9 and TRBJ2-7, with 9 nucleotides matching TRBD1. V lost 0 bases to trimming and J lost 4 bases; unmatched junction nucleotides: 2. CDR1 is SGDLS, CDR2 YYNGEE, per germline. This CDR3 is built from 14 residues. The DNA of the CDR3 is TGTGCCAGCAGCGTAGAGGGACAGGGTTACGAGCAGTACTTC. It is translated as CASSVEGQGYEQYF.

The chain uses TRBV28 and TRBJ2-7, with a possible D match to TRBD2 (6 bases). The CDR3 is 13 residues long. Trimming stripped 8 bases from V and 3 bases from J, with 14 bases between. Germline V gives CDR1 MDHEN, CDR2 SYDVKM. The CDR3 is CASSGTYRYEQYF. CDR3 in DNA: TGTGCCAGCTCCGGGACTTACCGCTACGAGCAGTACTTC.

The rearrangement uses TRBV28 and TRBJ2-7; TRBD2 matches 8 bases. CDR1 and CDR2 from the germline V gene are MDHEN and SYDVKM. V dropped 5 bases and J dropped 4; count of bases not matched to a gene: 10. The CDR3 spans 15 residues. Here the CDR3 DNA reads TGTGCCAGCAGTCCTCCCGGGACTAGTCTTTACGAGCAGTACTTC. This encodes CASSPPGTSLYEQYF.

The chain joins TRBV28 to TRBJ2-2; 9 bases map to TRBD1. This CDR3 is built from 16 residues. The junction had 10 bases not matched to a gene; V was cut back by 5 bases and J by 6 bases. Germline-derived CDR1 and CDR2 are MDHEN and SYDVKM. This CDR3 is CASSTGGADSAGELFF. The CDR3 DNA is TGTGCCAGCAGTACAGGGGGCGCAGATTCCGCCGGGGAGCTGTTTTTT.